The rows below give T cell receptor beta chains drawn from one sample of a study of technical replicates of blood from four donors. Only in-frame clones appear in the TCRdb table, and some are missing; sequencing was by immunoSEQ multiplex PCR. The profile shows 75,000 to 95,000 clones, about 90% of them singletons. The sample consisted of T cells isolated from PBMCs. These receptors originate from a human donor in good health. The CDR3 runs from the conserved cysteine through the conserved F or W. D genes are given only for firm matches. For some rows the clone size is stated as once, few or many, or as a class when expanded; others skip it.

>-|TRBV5-1|TRBJ1-1|-
CASSSNRMNTEAFF
TGCGCCAGCAGCTCTAACAGGATGAACACTGAAGCTTTCTTT
>TRBD2|TRBV7-8|TRBJ2-1|once
CASTGRLAGKYNEQFF
TGTGCCAGCACCGGCCGACTAGCGGGGAAGTACAATGAGCAGTTCTTC
>TRBD1|TRBV25-1|TRBJ1-1|-
CASSDTGVVISEAFF
TGTGCCAGCAGTGATACAGGGGTGGTTATCTCTGAAGCTTTCTTT
>-|TRBV23-1|TRBJ2-5|-
CASHQETQYF
TGCGCCAGCCATCAAGAGACCCAGTACTTC
>TRBD1|TRBV4-1|TRBJ2-3|once
CASSQGRGQGAIDTQYF
TGCGCCAGCAGCCAAGGGCGGGGTCAGGGGGCAATAGATACGCAGTATTTT
>-|TRBV5-4|TRBJ2-2|few
CASSFRDLHRENTGELFF
TGTGCCAGCAGCTTCCGAGACCTGCACAGGGAGAACACCGGGGAGCTGTTTTTT
>TRBD1|TRBV19|TRBJ1-4|few
CASRGIGTGDEKLFF
TGTGCCAGTAGAGGAATCGGGACAGGGGATGAAAAACTGTTTTTT
>TRBD1|TRBV27|TRBJ1-5|-
CASSLAGPTGTGNQPQHF
TGTGCCAGCAGTTTAGCTGGACCCACCGGGACAGGGAATCAGCCCCAGCATTTT
>TRBD2|TRBV27|TRBJ2-7|-
CASSFMAGGGEQYF
TGTGCCAGCAGTTTCATGGCGGGAGGGGGTGAGCAGTACTTC
>-|TRBV7-2|TRBJ2-7|-
CASTASSREQYF
TGTGCCAGCACCGCGAGTAGCCGGGAGCAGTACTTC
>-|TRBV28|TRBJ2-7|-
CASLGSYEQYF
TGTGCCAGCCTAGGGAGCTACGAGCAGTACTTC
>-|TRBV27|TRBJ1-2|-
CASSLTGYRGYTF
TGTGCCAGCAGTCTTACAGGGTATCGTGGCTACACCTTC
>-|TRBV7-2|TRBJ2-1|-
CASSLAGATGQFF
TGTGCCAGCAGCTTAGCGGGGGCAACCGGGCAGTTCTTC
>TRBD2|TRBV9|TRBJ2-5|-
CASSSRGGWQETQYF
TGTGCCAGCAGCTCCCGGGGGGGGTGGCAAGAGACCCAGTACTTC
>-|TRBV2|TRBJ2-3|once
CASSDFLGRGKISTSTDTQYF
TGTGCCAGCAGTGATTTCCTAGGCAGGGGAAAAATTTCCACTAGCACAGATACGCAGTATTTT
>TRBD1|TRBV6-5|TRBJ2-7|-
CASSRPGQGAREQYF
TGTGCCAGCAGTCGGCCGGGACAGGGGGCTCGGGAGCAGTACTTC
>-|TRBV18|TRBJ1-2|-
CASSIDSKIFNYGYTF
TGTGCCAGCTCGATCGACAGTAAAATCTTTAACTATGGCTACACCTTC
>-|TRBV5-1|TRBJ2-3|-
CASDKIGSVRDTQYF
TGCGCCAGCGATAAAATCGGGAGCGTCAGAGATACGCAGTATTTT
>TRBD2|TRBV7-3|TRBJ2-5|once
CASSRRTASGGEETQYF
TGTGCCAGCAGCCGGAGGACAGCTAGCGGGGGGGAAGAGACCCAGTACTTC
>-|TRBV7-9|TRBJ1-1|-
CASSLGLAETTEAFF
TGTGCCAGCAGCTTAGGTCTGGCAGAAACAACTGAAGCTTTCTTT
>TRBD1|TRBV5-1|TRBJ2-5|-
CASSLAQGARQETQYF
TGCGCCAGCAGCTTGGCCCAGGGGGCGCGGCAAGAGACCCAGTACTTC
>TRBD1|TRBV5-4|TRBJ2-7|-
CASVTDRGPFSEQYF
TGTGCCAGCGTCACTGACAGGGGGCCTTTTTCCGAGCAGTACTTC
>-|TRBV2|TRBJ1-1|-
CASRSLPDTSGAFF
TGTGCCAGCAGGAGCCTACCGGACACCTCTGGGGCTTTCTTT
>-|TRBV4-2|TRBJ2-5|-
CASSQSRKLQETQYF
TGTGCCAGCAGCCAAAGTCGCAAGCTACAAGAGACCCAGTACTTC
>TRBD2|TRBV5-4|TRBJ2-7|-
CASSLAGAGYEQYF
TGTGCCAGCAGCTTAGCGGGAGCTGGCTACGAGCAGTACTTC
>TRBD1|TRBV4-1|TRBJ2-3|-
CASSQLGQGVDTQYF
TGCGCCAGCAGCCAATTAGGACAGGGAGTAGATACGCAGTATTTT
>TRBD2|TRBV5-4|TRBJ2-7|-
CASTPSPRLADEQYF
TGTGCCAGCACTCCGTCTCCACGACTAGCGGATGAGCAGTACTTC
>-|TRBV7-9|TRBJ2-7|once
CASSLGGPAYEQYF
TGTGCCAGCAGCTTAGGGGGGCCAGCCTACGAGCAGTACTTC
>TRBD2|TRBV29-1|TRBJ2-5|-
CSAYRSGSSQTQYF
TGCAGCGCCTACAGGAGCGGGAGTTCTCAGACCCAGTACTTC
>TRBD1|TRBV5-1|TRBJ1-4|-
CASSPLGQGNEKLFF
TGCGCCAGCAGCCCGCTGGGACAGGGTAATGAAAAACTGTTTTTT
>TRBD2|TRBV11-3|TRBJ2-7|-
CASSLVAGGSYEQYF
TGTGCCAGCAGCTTAGTTGCGGGGGGCTCCTACGAGCAGTACTTC
>-|TRBV7-9|TRBJ1-1|-
CASSILQPYTEAFF
TGTGCCAGCAGCATCTTACAGCCCTACACTGAAGCTTTCTTT
>-|TRBV5-1|TRBJ1-2|-
CASSLTGKDNYGYTF
TGCGCCAGCAGCTTGACAGGGAAAGATAACTATGGCTACACCTTC
>-|TRBV5-1|TRBJ2-2|-
CASSVGGATVNTGELFF
TGCGCCAGCAGCGTTGGGGGGGCCACAGTCAACACCGGGGAGCTGTTTTTT
>TRBD2|TRBV28|TRBJ2-7|-
CASSLGSLAGRDF
TGTGCCAGCAGTTTAGGTAGTCTAGCGGGAAGGGACTTC